This T cell receptor beta chain comes out of a study of PD-1 blockade in classical Hodgkin lymphoma. Overall study: Patients were infused with nivolumab 3 mg/kg every 2 weeks. Study-level results: The CD4+ diversity rise by C4D1 was clearest in complete responders. Complete responders started with a diversity level that resembled newly diagnosed patients at baseline.

The time point denotes: cycle 4 day 1 (C4D1), after 6 weeks of nivolumab. Brentuximab vedotin exposure varied among the patients, all of whom had relapsed after autologous stem cell transplantation. Details on this clone: Antigen: not known.

Profiled with immunoSEQ multiplex PCR; TCRdb holds only in-frame clones, not every one. The profile covers about 96,000 clones, with just over 90% appearing a single time and under 2% taken by the ten largest. V lost 8 bases to trimming and J lost 2 bases, with 7 bases between them. The V gene's germline CDR1 is MNHEY and CDR2 SVGAGI. The CDR3 is made up of 12 amino acids. This TCR was recovered from a human donor with classical Hodgkin lymphoma. The input for sequencing was peripheral blood mononuclear cells (PBMCs), taken before the fourth cycle of nivolumab. The chain joins TRBV6-5 to TRBJ1-5; the D is unclear. Written as DNA, the CDR3 is TGTGCCAGCGGTTGGGGCAATCAGCCCCAGCATTTT. Translated: CASGWGNQPQHF.